The entry that follows covers one TCR beta chain sequence. Antigen specificity is unknown. The record originates from a study of cytomegalovirus exposure and HLA in healthy donors. Study-wide context: The early release's HLA-typed donors yielded some 85 million unique TCRs.

PCR used 60 Vbeta primers and 13 Jbeta primers. Sequencing used immunoSEQ multiplex PCR; TCRdb keeps in-frame clones, though not all of them. This table holds 93,000 or so clones, roughly three quarters found once. This CDR3 region has 19 residues. V trimming: 1 base; J trimming: 5 bases; junction bases outside the gene matches: 11. Germline V gene lookup returns CDR1 MGHRA and CDR2 YSYEKL. Study-wide findings and caveats: A later analysis reportedly identified an Asian-associated ancestry cluster as carrying fewer N-insertions than the 666-donor mean. Many donors shared some public TCRs, even though most TCR sequences were rare.

The sequence came from a man aged 50 to 60 in good health and CMV-seropositive. Source material: PBMCs. J is TRBJ1-4 and V is TRBV4-1, with 12 nucleotides matching TRBD1. DNA for the CDR3: TGCGCCAGCAGCCAAGTATACACCGGGACAGGGGGCGAGAATGAAAAACTGTTTTTT. Encoded protein: CASSQVYTGTGGENEKLFF.